The clone carrying this T cell receptor (beta chain) was seen repeatedly, ten times or more. Original processing methods: Researchers report that nucleated cell counts were estimated from reference gene primer amplification. Using immunoSEQ multiplex PCR, the repertoire was profiled, and TCRdb retains in-frame clones only, with some absent. V and J calls and clone size are given by that table; D and trimming were obtained from the DNA. The data contain some 220,000 clones, around 81% of them singletons. Germline lookup yields CDR1 SGHTS and CDR2 YDEGEE. The CDR3 is 18 residues long. V shed 2 bases and J 1 base; nucleotides not matched to a gene: 12. The data were obtained in a study of blood T cell repertoires in COVID-19. The wider study: From T cells, B-cell-depleted T cells, or PBMCs came the material, which was cDNA or gDNA.

Source material: peripheral blood. This chain connects TRBV5-8 to TRBJ2-1; the match to TRBD1 covers 7 bases. The source of this sequence is a woman in her seventies with acute or convalescent COVID-19. CDR3 in DNA: TGTGCCAGCAGCTTCGGGGTACAGAGGGGGCCTTCCTACAATGAGCAGTTCTTC. Amino acid sequence: CASSFGVQRGPSYNEQFF. The complete variable domain, with remaining parts taken from reference TRBV5-8 and TRBJ2-1, reads EAGVTQSPTHLIKTRGQQATLRCSPISGHTSVYWYQQALGLGLQFLLWYDEGEERNRGNFPPRFSGRQFPNYSSELNVNALELEDSALYLCASSFGVQRGPSYNEQFFGPGTRLTVL.